These T cell receptor beta chains were read from a single sample in a study of identifying expanded T cells in peripheral blood. TCRdb's copy holds only in-frame clones and misses some; the assay was immunoSEQ multiplex PCR. The table includes 85,000 to 90,000 clones, about 86% detected once. The material sequenced was blood. The receptors derive from a person aged 18 to 75 in good health. Each CDR3 is given with its conserved first and last residue. A D gene is named only where the DNA matches it firmly. Clone size is shown for a subset of rows, as once, few, many or a class of expanded clone.

TRBD1 | TRBJ2-3 | TRBV9 | - | CASSRDRRTDTQYF | TGTGCCAGCAGCCGGGACAGGCGCACAGATACGCAGTATTTT
- | TRBJ2-7 | TRBV27 | - | CASSTPGGGGYEQYF | TGTGCCAGCAGTACCCCGGGAGGGGGCGGCTACGAGCAGTACTTC
- | TRBJ1-6 | TRBV7-2 | - | CASSSERGLNSPLHF | TGTGCCAGCAGCTCAGAAAGGGGTCTGAATTCACCCCTCCACTTT
- | TRBJ2-3 | TRBV7-9 | - | CASSLAAEGALGDTQYF | TGTGCCAGCAGCTTGGCCGCTGAAGGGGCGTTGGGAGATACGCAGTATTTT
- | TRBJ1-5 | TRBV7-8 | - | CASSLAVHTATGGYQPQHF | TGTGCCAGCAGCTTAGCGGTCCACACCGCCACCGGGGGATATCAGCCCCAGCATTTT
TRBD1 | TRBJ1-2 | TRBV19 | - | CASNPMGQGNYGYTF | TGTGCCAGTAACCCTATGGGACAGGGAAACTATGGCTACACCTTC
- | TRBJ1-5 | TRBV7-2 | - | CASSLGQGQPQHF | TGTGCCAGCAGCTTAGGGCAGGGTCAGCCCCAGCATTTT
TRBD2 | TRBJ2-1 | TRBV19 | few | CASSIPSGTSDHEQFF | TGTGCCAGTAGTATACCGTCAGGGACTAGCGACCATGAGCAGTTCTTC
TRBD1 | TRBJ1-2 | TRBV19 | - | CASSLRDRKASYGYTF | TGTGCCAGTAGTCTCCGGGACAGGAAAGCCTCTTATGGCTACACCTTC
- | TRBJ1-4 | TRBV6-1 | - | CASSVGLATNEKLFF | TGTGCCAGCAGTGTTGGCCTTGCAACTAATGAAAAACTGTTTTTT
TRBD1 | TRBJ2-5 | TRBV2 | - | CASRIRPGQGIRETQYF | TGTGCCAGCCGGATCCGCCCTGGACAGGGAATACGAGAGACCCAGTACTTC
TRBD2 | TRBJ2-5 | TRBV4-3 | - | CASSQDPGTSAGETQYF | TGCGCCAGCAGCCAAGATCCCGGGACTAGTGCGGGAGAGACCCAGTACTTC
- | TRBJ1-3 | TRBV7-9 | - | CASSLLGTGNTIYF | TGTGCCAGCAGCTTGTTGGGGACTGGAAACACCATATATTTT
- | TRBJ1-6 | TRBV7-2 | - | CASSSRQPYNSPLHF | TGTGCCAGCAGCTCCAGACAGCCCTATAATTCACCCCTCCACTTT
TRBD1 | TRBJ2-2 | TRBV9 | - | CASSVGGQFTGELFF | TGTGCCAGCAGCGTAGGGGGACAGTTTACCGGGGAGCTGTTTTTT
- | TRBJ1-6 | TRBV2 | - | CVSGGVYSPLHF | TGTGTCAGCGGGGGGGTGTATTCACCCCTCCACTTT
- | TRBJ1-2 | TRBV7-9 | - | CASSFFLYGYTF | TGTGCCAGCAGCTTCTTCCTCTATGGCTACACCTTC
- | TRBJ2-7 | TRBV7-9 | - | CASSPRLSYEQYF | TGTGCCAGCAGCCCCCGCCTTAGCTACGAGCAGTACTTC
- | TRBJ2-7 | TRBV11-2 | - | CASSLVRGTWEQYF | TGTGCCAGCAGCTTAGTACGAGGAACGTGGGAGCAGTACTTC
- | TRBJ1-5 | TRBV19 | once | CASNWGGNQPQHF | TGTGCCAGTAATTGGGGGGGAAATCAGCCCCAGCATTTT
- | TRBJ1-2 | TRBV7-9 | - | CASSGGALDGYTF | TGTGCCAGCAGCGGCGGCGCCCTGGATGGCTACACCTTC
- | TRBJ1-5 | TRBV27 | - | CASSGTAGYQPQHF | TGTGCCAGCAGTGGAACGGCGGGCTATCAGCCCCAGCATTTT
- | TRBJ2-7 | TRBV7-9 | - | CASSVSYEQYF | TGTGCCAGCAGCGTGTCCTACGAGCAGTACTTC